This TCR beta chain was identified in a study of T cells after posttransplantation cyclophosphamide. Peripheral blood was collected from the related graft donor on the marrow donation day. Sequencing was performed with immunoSEQ multiplex PCR; in TCRdb, only in-frame clones are kept and a portion is missing. The profile covers approximately 39,000 clones, none occurring a single time. Comment on this clone: Its specificity is not known.

General study points: Donor-recipient repertoire similarity was low at 1-2 months, rising over year one.

Sequenced: PBMCs. The TCR originated in a girl aged 10 to 17 in good health, CMV-negative, and a related stem cell transplant donor.

The CDR3 spells CSAAGTVGYTF. The CDR3 DNA sequence: TGCAGTGCCGCCGGGACAGTTGGCTACACCTTC. The chain couples TRBV20-1 to TRBJ1-2; 7 bases line up with TRBD1. J lost 7 bases, V lost 6 bases, and 5 bases had no gene match. CDR3 length: 11 residues. Per germline, CDR1 DFQATT and CDR2 SNEGSKA (reference sequence).